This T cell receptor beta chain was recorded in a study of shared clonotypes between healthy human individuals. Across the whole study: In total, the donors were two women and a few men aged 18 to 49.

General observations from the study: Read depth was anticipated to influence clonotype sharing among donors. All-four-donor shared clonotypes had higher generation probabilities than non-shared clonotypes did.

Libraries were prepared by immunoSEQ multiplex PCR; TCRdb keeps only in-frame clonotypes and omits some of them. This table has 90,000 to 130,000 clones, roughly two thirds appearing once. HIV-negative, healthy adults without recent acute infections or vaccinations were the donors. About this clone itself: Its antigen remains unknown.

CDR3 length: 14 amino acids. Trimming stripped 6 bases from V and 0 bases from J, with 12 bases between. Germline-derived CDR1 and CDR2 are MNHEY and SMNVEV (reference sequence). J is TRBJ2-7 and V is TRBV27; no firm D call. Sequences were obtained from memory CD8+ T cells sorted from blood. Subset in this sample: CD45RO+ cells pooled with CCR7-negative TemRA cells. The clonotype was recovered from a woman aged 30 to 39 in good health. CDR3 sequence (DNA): TGTGCCAGCAGCTTCGAACGCCACTCCTACGAGCAGTACTTC. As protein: CASSFERHSYEQYF.